This entry lists 8 T cell receptor beta chains sequenced from one sample in a study of identical twins. TCRdb ran MiXCR on the 5' RACE reads and lists one entry per CDR3 protein. The data show 500,000 to 550,000 distinct CDR3 sequences, with approximately 22% seen just once and 0.91% held by the top ten. The same sample was also used in a study of T cells expressing NK-cell markers.

Sequences were obtained from CD4+ T cells sorted from blood. All receptors come from a woman under 30 in good health.

The chain combines TRBV7-9 with TRBJ1-1; 10 nucleotides agree with TRBD1. The CDR3 contains 16 residues. In germline, CDR1 is SEHNR, CDR2 FQNEAQ (reference sequence). V dropped 3 bases and J dropped 3; count of bases not matched to a gene: 7. CDR3 coding DNA: TGTGCCAGCAGCTTGGACAGGGGGATGGAGGACACTGAAGCTTTCTTT. This encodes CASSLDRGMEDTEAFF.

This clonotype has only a few counts. The rearrangement joins TRBV4-2 to TRBJ2-4; 9 nucleotides line up with TRBD2. Germline-derived CDR1 and CDR2 are LGHNA and YNFKEQ. Unmatched junction bases numbered 11, after V lost 1 base and J lost 1 base. The CDR3 has 19 amino acids. The CDR3 bases are TGTGCCAGCAGCCAAGGGTTGCGGGAGGGCCACAGGGCCAAAAACATTCAGTACTTC. It yields the protein CASSQGLREGHRAKNIQYF.

This clonotype was picked up many times. The chain employs TRBV5-1 and TRBJ2-1; 9 bases are a match to TRBD2. CDR1 SGHRS and CDR2 YFSETQ come from the germline V gene. The CDR3 is 15 residues long. V shed 5 bases and J 5 bases; nucleotides not matched to a gene: 8. In DNA, the CDR3 is TGCGCCAGCAGAGTGGTACTAGCGGGTCACAATGAGCAGTTCTTC. It codes for CASRVVLAGHNEQFF. The full variable domain, in which reference TRBV5-1 and TRBJ2-1 provide the parts outside the CDR3, is KAGVTQTPRYLIKTRGQQVTLSCSPISGHRSVSWYQQTPGQGLQFLFEYFSETQRNKGNFPGRFSGRQFSNSRSEMNVSTLELGDSALYLCASRVVLAGHNEQFFGPGTRLTVL.

The table lists this clonotype with a few counts. The V gene is TRBV18, the J gene TRBJ2-4; either TRBD1 or TRBD2 may fit D (5 bases each). The CDR3 contains 16 residues. Between the trimmed V and J ends, which lost 8 bases and 1 base, there was a span of 18 bases. Per germline, CDR1 KGHSH and CDR2 LQKENI. The CDR3 sequence: CASGGPFDAAKNIQYF. The CDR3 bases are TGTGCCAGCGGGGGACCCTTTGATGCGGCCAAAAACATTCAGTACTTC.

CDR3 sequence (DNA): TGCAGCGTTGCAGGGTTAGATGAAAAACTGTTTTTT. Amino acids: CSVAGLDEKLFF. The rearrangement links TRBV29-1 to TRBJ1-4, with TRBD1 as a possible D gene (5 bases). The CDR3 has 12 residues. Germline CDR1 reads SQVTM; CDR2 reads ANQGSEA. V lost 4 bases and J 6 bases, leaving 9 bases between the germline ends.

This clonotype was picked up a small number of times. The chain links TRBV2 to TRBJ2-1; 7 bases line up with TRBD2. Losses at the gene ends were 6 bases for V and 9 bases for J; bases not matched to a gene: 5. This CDR3 comprises 12 residues. Germline V gene data show CDR1 as SNHLY and CDR2 as FYNNEI. In DNA, the CDR3 is TGTGCCAGCAGCGGACTAGTTGGTGAGCAGTTCTTC. It is translated as CASSGLVGEQFF.

V gene TRBV20-1 combines with J gene TRBJ2-4; 9 bases are shared with TRBD2. Germline loops: CDR1 DFQATT, CDR2 SNEGSKA (reference sequence). Germline trimming cut 5 bases from V and 3 bases from J; bases unmatched to any gene: 8. The CDR3 has 15 residues. Here the CDR3 reads CSARAGGWGKNIQYF. Written as DNA, the CDR3 is TGCAGTGCTCGAGCGGGGGGCTGGGGCAAAAACATTCAGTACTTC.

The chain couples TRBV6-2 or TRBV6-3 to TRBJ2-4; D is unresolved. Deletions cut 7 bases from V and 1 base from J, with 20 bases between. Germline CDR1 and CDR2: MNHEY and SVGEGT. This CDR3 has 17 amino acids. For the CDR3, the DNA is TGTGCCAGCACCCTGAAACCGGGTGTCCTTGCCAAAAACATTCAGTACTTC. Amino acids: CASTLKPGVLAKNIQYF.